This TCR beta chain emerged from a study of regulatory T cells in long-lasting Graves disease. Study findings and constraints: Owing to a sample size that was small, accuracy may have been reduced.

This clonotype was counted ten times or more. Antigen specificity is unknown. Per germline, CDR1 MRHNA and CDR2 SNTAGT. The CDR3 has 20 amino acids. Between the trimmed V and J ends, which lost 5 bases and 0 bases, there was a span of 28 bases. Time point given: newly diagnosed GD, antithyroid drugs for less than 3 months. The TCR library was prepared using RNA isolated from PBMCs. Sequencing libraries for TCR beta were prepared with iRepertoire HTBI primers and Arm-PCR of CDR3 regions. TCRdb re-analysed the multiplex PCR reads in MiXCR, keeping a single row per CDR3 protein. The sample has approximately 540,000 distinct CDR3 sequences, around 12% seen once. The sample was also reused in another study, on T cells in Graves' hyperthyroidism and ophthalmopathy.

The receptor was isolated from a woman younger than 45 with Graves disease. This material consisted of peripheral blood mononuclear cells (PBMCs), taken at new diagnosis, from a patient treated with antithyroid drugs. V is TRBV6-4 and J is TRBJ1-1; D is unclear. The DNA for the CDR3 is TGTGCCAGCAGTCAAAAACCGGGTTCTATCAGTAAGATCATGAACACTGAAGCTTTCTTT. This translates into CASSQKPGSISKIMNTEAFF.